These T cell receptor beta chains were read from a single sample in a study of blood T cell repertoires in COVID-19. Repertoires were generated with immunoSEQ multiplex PCR, while TCRdb's copy carries only in-frame clones and drops some. The sample records roughly 180,000 clones, approximately 86% being singletons. The sequencing sample was made of peripheral blood. Source of these receptors: a man aged 18 to 35 with acute or convalescent COVID-19. CDR3s include the opening cysteine and the closing phenylalanine or tryptophan. Fields, in order: J gene, V gene, D gene, clone size, CDR3 DNA, CDR3 protein. The D gene is left open where the match is weak. Some rows mark clone size as missing; the rest say once, few, many or name a class of expanded clone.

J: TRBJ1-3
V: TRBV28
D: TRBD1
size: -
DNA: TGTGCCAGCAGGGAAAACAGGGGGCAGAGCTCTGGAAACACCATATATTTT
CDR3: CASRENRGQSSGNTIYF

J: TRBJ1-3
V: TRBV10-1
D: -
size: -
DNA: TGCGCCAACCCACCTATAGGGCCAGGGGACTCTGGAAACACCATATATTTT
CDR3: CANPPIGPGDSGNTIYF

J: TRBJ2-5
V: TRBV5-4
D: TRBD2
size: -
DNA: TGTGTCACGGGGGGTTTGGAGACCCAGTACTTC
CDR3: CVTGGLETQYF

J: TRBJ1-2
V: TRBV27
D: TRBD1
size: -
DNA: TGTGCCAGCAGCCCGACAGGGGGGAACCCTGATGGCTACACCTTC
CDR3: CASSPTGGNPDGYTF

J: TRBJ2-5
V: TRBV7-9
D: TRBD2
size: -
DNA: TGTGCCAGCAGCTCCTCGGGGAGGGCGCAAGAGACCCAGTACTTC
CDR3: CASSSSGRAQETQYF

J: TRBJ2-7
V: TRBV30
D: TRBD1
size: once
DNA: TGTGCCTGCCCGGGACAGGGGTTCAACGAGCAGTACTTC
CDR3: CACPGQGFNEQYF

J: TRBJ1-2
V: TRBV4-1
D: -
size: -
DNA: TGCGCCAGCAGCCAGCGAACAGGGTTAGGAGATGGCTACACCTTC
CDR3: CASSQRTGLGDGYTF

J: TRBJ1-1
V: TRBV18
D: -
size: -
DNA: TGTGCCAGCTCACCTGATCGGGGAAAAACTGAAGCTTTCTTT
CDR3: CASSPDRGKTEAFF

J: TRBJ1-2
V: TRBV5-4
D: -
size: -
DNA: TGTGCCAGCAGCTTTGGGGAGGGAGTTTATGGCTACACCTTC
CDR3: CASSFGEGVYGYTF

J: TRBJ2-1
V: TRBV19
D: -
size: -
DNA: TGTGCCAGTAGTATAGCGGCGGGAACCTACAATGAGCAGTTCTTC
CDR3: CASSIAAGTYNEQFF

J: TRBJ2-5
V: TRBV5-1
D: TRBD1
size: -
DNA: TGCGCCAGCAGCTATGGGACAGGGACGGGAGAGACCCAGTACTTC
CDR3: CASSYGTGTGETQYF

J: TRBJ1-3
V: TRBV19
D: TRBD1
size: few
DNA: TGTGCCAGTACCGAAGACAGGGTCGCTGGAAACACCATATATTTT
CDR3: CASTEDRVAGNTIYF

J: TRBJ2-1
V: TRBV6-4
D: TRBD2
size: -
DNA: TGTGCCAGCAGCCCTACTAGCGGGGGGGCTTATGAGCAGTTCTTC
CDR3: CASSPTSGGAYEQFF

J: TRBJ1-2
V: TRBV2
D: -
size: -
DNA: TGTGCCAGCAGTGATGGACAGACAAGCTATGGCTACACCTTC
CDR3: CASSDGQTSYGYTF

J: TRBJ1-2
V: TRBV5-8
D: -
size: -
DNA: TGTGCCAGCAGCTTGGGGCAGGCCGACTATGGCTACACCTTC
CDR3: CASSLGQADYGYTF

J: TRBJ1-1
V: TRBV11-2
D: -
size: -
DNA: TGTGCCAGCAGCTCCGACTCTGGGACATTGAACACTGAAGCTTTCTTT
CDR3: CASSSDSGTLNTEAFF

J: TRBJ1-1
V: TRBV29-1
D: TRBD1
size: -
DNA: TGCAGCGCTCCGGGACAGGGGAACACTGAAGCTTTCTTT
CDR3: CSAPGQGNTEAFF

J: TRBJ2-2
V: TRBV14
D: TRBD2
size: -
DNA: TGTGCCAGCAGCCAAGATCCTAGGACTAGCGGGGGCCTAATTAACACCGGGGAGCTGTTTTTT
CDR3: CASSQDPRTSGGLINTGELFF

J: TRBJ2-7
V: TRBV30
D: TRBD1
size: few
DNA: TGTGCCTGGAGAGCCCAGGGACAGCTCCACTACGAGCAGTACTTC
CDR3: CAWRAQGQLHYEQYF

J: TRBJ1-1
V: TRBV5-4
D: -
size: -
DNA: TGTGCCAGCAGCCAAGAGTCGGGCACTGAAGCTTTCTTT
CDR3: CASSQESGTEAFF

J: TRBJ1-5
V: TRBV15
D: -
size: -
DNA: TGTGCCACCAGCAGGGATCGGGGGGAACTAGGCAATCAGCCCCAGCATTTT
CDR3: CATSRDRGELGNQPQHF

J: TRBJ2-1
V: TRBV7-2
D: TRBD2
size: -
DNA: TGTGCCAGCAGCTGGACTAGCGGGGGGGCCAATGAGCAGTTCTTC
CDR3: CASSWTSGGANEQFF

J: TRBJ1-5
V: TRBV4-1
D: TRBD1
size: -
DNA: TGCGCCAGCAGCCAAGGGGAAGGACAGGGAGATTTGCCCCAGCATTTT
CDR3: CASSQGEGQGDLPQHF

J: TRBJ2-7
V: TRBV19
D: TRBD1
size: few
DNA: TGTGCCAGTAGTATAGGCAGGGGGCTATCCTACGAGCAGTACTTC
CDR3: CASSIGRGLSYEQYF

J: TRBJ1-1
V: TRBV7-9
D: TRBD1
size: -
DNA: TGTGCCAGCAGCTCAACCGGGACAGGGAACACTGAAGCTTTCTTT
CDR3: CASSSTGTGNTEAFF

J: TRBJ1-3
V: TRBV18
D: TRBD1
size: few
DNA: TGTGCCAGCTCACAATTCGGACAGGGGAATGGAAACACCATATATTTT
CDR3: CASSQFGQGNGNTIYF

J: TRBJ1-1
V: TRBV12-3/TRBV12-4
D: -
size: once
DNA: TGTGCCAGCAGTTTGACAGGGAACACTGAAGCTTTCTTT
CDR3: CASSLTGNTEAFF

J: TRBJ1-5
V: TRBV27
D: -
size: -
DNA: TGTGCCAGCAGTTTAAGTCGGGGTAGCAATCAGCCCCAGCATTTT
CDR3: CASSLSRGSNQPQHF

J: TRBJ2-3
V: TRBV5-4
D: -
size: -
DNA: TGTGCCAGCAGCGTGGGAACAGGGACGCAGTATTTT
CDR3: CASSVGTGTQYF

J: TRBJ2-5
V: TRBV6-1
D: TRBD2
size: few
DNA: TGTGCCAGCAGTGAGCTCACCATGACTAGCGGGCCAGAGACCCAGTACTTC
CDR3: CASSELTMTSGPETQYF

J: TRBJ2-5
V: TRBV5-5
D: TRBD1
size: -
DNA: TGTGCCAGCGGGTATGGGGACAGGGGACAAGAGACCCAGTACTTC
CDR3: CASGYGDRGQETQYF

J: TRBJ2-2
V: TRBV7-7
D: -
size: -
DNA: TGTGCCAGCAGCCAGGACAGATACACCGGGGAGCTGTTTTTT
CDR3: CASSQDRYTGELFF

J: TRBJ1-5
V: TRBV20-1
D: -
size: -
DNA: TGCAGTGCTAGTGAGGCTGGGGGCGTGGGTCAGCCCCAGCATTTT
CDR3: CSASEAGGVGQPQHF

J: TRBJ1-1
V: TRBV29-1
D: TRBD1
size: -
DNA: TGCAGCGCCATGGGGACAGGGGTGGCGGTGAACACTGAAGCTTTCTTT
CDR3: CSAMGTGVAVNTEAFF

J: TRBJ2-7
V: TRBV7-9
D: -
size: -
DNA: TGTGCCAGCAGCTTAGCGTCGCGCTCCTACGAGCAGTACTTC
CDR3: CASSLASRSYEQYF

J: TRBJ1-2
V: TRBV28
D: TRBD1
size: -
DNA: TGTGCCAGCAGTATGACAGGGGTCGTAGGCTACACCTTC
CDR3: CASSMTGVVGYTF

J: TRBJ1-1
V: TRBV4-1
D: -
size: -
DNA: TGCGCCAGCAGCCAAGTCCCCCCCCCGGCAGGAGCTTTCTTT
CDR3: CASSQVPPPAGAFF

J: TRBJ1-2
V: TRBV5-1
D: TRBD1
size: once
DNA: TGCGCCAGCAGCATGGGACAGGGTAACGGCTACACCTTC
CDR3: CASSMGQGNGYTF

J: TRBJ2-4
V: TRBV7-9
D: TRBD1
size: -
DNA: TGTGCCAGCAGCGTCGGGACAGTTAAAAACATTCAGTACTTC
CDR3: CASSVGTVKNIQYF

J: TRBJ2-3
V: TRBV9
D: -
size: -
DNA: TGTGCCAGCAGCGTAGCTCCTTCGACAAGATCTAGCACAGATACGCAGTATTTT
CDR3: CASSVAPSTRSSTDTQYF

J: TRBJ1-3
V: TRBV4-2
D: -
size: -
DNA: TGTGCCAGCAGCCCATCCGGGATCACTGGAAACACCATATATTTT
CDR3: CASSPSGITGNTIYF

J: TRBJ1-1
V: TRBV12-3/TRBV12-4
D: -
size: -
DNA: TGTGCCAGCAGTCACAAGTACACTGAAGCTTTCTTT
CDR3: CASSHKYTEAFF

J: TRBJ2-1
V: TRBV19
D: -
size: once
DNA: TGTGCCAGTAGTATAGGTGGCGGGGCCTTCGCCAATGAGCAGTTCTTC
CDR3: CASSIGGGAFANEQFF

J: TRBJ2-2
V: TRBV27
D: -
size: -
DNA: TGTGCCAGCAGCATTAAAGGGGGGGGCGCATATCTTCCTGGGGAGCTGTTTTTT
CDR3: CASSIKGGGAYLPGELFF

J: TRBJ2-3
V: TRBV30
D: TRBD2
size: -
DNA: TGTGCCTGGAGTGTATGGACTAGCGGACCCACAGATACGCAGTATTTT
CDR3: CAWSVWTSGPTDTQYF

J: TRBJ2-7
V: TRBV19
D: TRBD1
size: -
DNA: TGTGCCAGTAGTAACCGCTGGACAGGGAGCTCCTACGAGCAGTACTTC
CDR3: CASSNRWTGSSYEQYF

J: TRBJ1-6
V: TRBV5-4
D: -
size: -
DNA: TGTGCCAGCAGCTGGTGGACAGTAAGAGATAATTCACCCCTCCACTTT
CDR3: CASSWWTVRDNSPLHF

J: TRBJ1-2
V: TRBV6-5
D: -
size: few
DNA: TGTGCCAGTATAGTGAAGAAGCAGGGGTATGGCTACACCTTC
CDR3: CASIVKKQGYGYTF

J: TRBJ2-3
V: TRBV2
D: TRBD2
size: -
DNA: TGTGCCAGCAAGCAGCGGGGCCCGAGGGATACGCAGTATTTT
CDR3: CASKQRGPRDTQYF

J: TRBJ1-3
V: TRBV6-4
D: -
size: -
DNA: TGTGCCAGCACCCCCCGGGGAGGGCACTCTGGAAACACCATATATTTT
CDR3: CASTPRGGHSGNTIYF

J: TRBJ1-1
V: TRBV19
D: TRBD1
size: once
DNA: TGTGCCAGTAGTCTCGACAGGGCCACTGAAGCTTTCTTT
CDR3: CASSLDRATEAFF

J: TRBJ1-5
V: TRBV2
D: TRBD1
size: -
DNA: TGTGCCAGCAGTGCCCCCCTGACAGGGGGCGAAGGTCAGCCCCAGCATTTT
CDR3: CASSAPLTGGEGQPQHF

J: TRBJ1-4
V: TRBV6-1
D: TRBD1
size: -
DNA: TGTGCCAGCAGTGAACCACCCGGGACAGGGAGTGCAACTAATGAAAAACTGTTTTTT
CDR3: CASSEPPGTGSATNEKLFF

J: TRBJ2-1
V: TRBV11-3
D: TRBD1
size: -
DNA: TGTGCCAGCAGCTTAGAAGGGACAGACGTCTGGAATGAGCAGTTCTTC
CDR3: CASSLEGTDVWNEQFF